The clone carrying this TCR beta chain was detected only a few times. Antigen specificity is unknown. Regarding time point: patch test 2, 6 weeks after DPC sensitization. Indicated treatment: therapeutic diphenylcyclopropenone sensitization with weekly scalp DPC. The entry originates in a study of human T cells and chemical hapten exposure. The V segment lost 6 bases and the J segment 3 bases; nucleotides outside the gene matches: 12. CDR3 size: 16 residues. Germline CDR1 and CDR2: SGHTA and FQGNSA. TCRdb recomputed calls from the RACE reads with MiXCR, one row per CDR3 protein. Of approximately 80,000 distinct CDR3 sequences in the sample, over 9.5% were seen once. The study's findings and limits: There was alopecia in the donors, so their immune response may differ from that of healthy people.

This chain uses TRBV7-2 with TRBJ2-3; 7 nucleotides line up with TRBD2. The sequences come from whole blood, collected in connection with sensitization to the hapten diphenylcyclopropenone (DPC). The clonotype was recovered from a woman between 50 and 59 years old with alopecia areata. Some clones in this sample may be carry-over from other donors' samples. Here the CDR3 DNA reads TGTGCCAGCAGTCATGGGGCGGGAGACGGGACAGATACGCAGTATTTT. Protein product: CASSHGAGDGTDTQYF.